These 17 T cell receptor beta chains came from one sample sequenced in a study of blood T cell repertoires in COVID-19. Clones were sequenced by immunoSEQ multiplex PCR, and TCRdb holds only the in-frame ones, with some missing. The data contain 200,000 to 250,000 clones, roughly 88% of them singletons. The sequencing input was PBMCs or T cells enriched from blood (not recorded which). The receptors shown here come from a woman aged 50 to 60 who had recovered from COVID-19.

The CDR3 reads CASSGTDRGSSKSEKLFF. The CDR3 DNA reads as TGCGCCAGCAGCGGTACGGACAGGGGATCGTCTAAGTCCGAAAAACTGTTTTTT. V is TRBV5-1 and J is TRBJ1-4; 9 bases align to TRBD1. Germline V gene sequence: CDR1 SGHRS, CDR2 YFSETQ. Trimming took 4 bases from V and 8 from J; bases not matched to a gene: 18. The CDR3 extends over 18 amino acids.

This chain uses TRBV16 with TRBJ2-2, with 7 bases fitting TRBD2. The V and J ends lost 0 bases and 3 bases, in that order; junction bases with no gene match: 4. The length of the CDR3 is 16 residues. Germline V gene lookup returns CDR1 KGHSY and CDR2 FQNENV. CDR3 loop: CASSQSLAGDTGELFF. The CDR3 region has the DNA TGTGCCAGCAGCCAATCTTTGGCGGGGGACACCGGGGAGCTGTTTTTT. The variable domain in full, with the rest retrieved from reference TRBV16 and TRBJ2-2, is GEEVAQTPKHLVRGEGQKAKLYCAPIKGHSYVFWYQQVLKNEFKFLISFQNENVFDETGMPKERFSAKCLPNSPCSLEIQATKLEDSAVYFCASSQSLAGDTGELFFGEGSRLTVL.

The V and J genes are TRBV3-1 (or the pseudogene TRBV3-2) and TRBJ1-2, with D hard to call. Germline lookup yields CDR1 LGHDT and CDR2 YNNKEL (reference sequence). Deletions cut 4 bases from V and 0 bases from J, with 15 bases between. The length of the CDR3 is 16 residues. CDR3 loop: CASSPRDRMANYGYTF. The CDR3 nucleotides read TGTGCCAGCAGCCCACGGGATAGGATGGCTAACTATGGCTACACCTTC.

The genes are TRBV24-1 and TRBJ2-1; 16 bases line up with TRBD2. The CDR3 totals 17 residues. Trimming cost V 5 bases and J 8 bases; bases outside gene matches: 8. Germline lookup yields CDR1 KGHDR and CDR2 SFDVKD. CDR3 coding DNA: TGTGCCACCAGTGCGGGGACTAGCGGGAGGGCCGTGGATGAGCAGTTCTTC. Translation gives CATSAGTSGRAVDEQFF.

V usage is TRBV7-8 and J usage is TRBJ2-5; D possibly corresponds to TRBD1 (6 bases). Between the trimmed V and J ends, which lost 3 bases and 1 base, there was a span of 12 bases. This CDR3 has 15 residues. Germline CDR1 reads SGHVS; CDR2 reads FQNEAQ. The CDR3 here is CASSFGQGIQETQYF. CDR3 DNA sequence: TGTGCCAGCAGCTTTGGGCAGGGGATCCAAGAGACCCAGTACTTC.

The V and J genes are TRBV7-8 and TRBJ1-1; 9 bases match TRBD1. CDR3 length: 18 residues. V was pared by 3 bases and J by 0 bases, with 11 bases of the junction left unmatched. CDR1 and CDR2 from the germline V gene are SGHVS and FQNEAQ. In DNA form, the CDR3 reads TGTGCCAGCAGCTTGACCGGGACAGGGCCGATTATGAACACTGAAGCTTTCTTT. Amino acid sequence: CASSLTGTGPIMNTEAFF. The variable domain in full, with the rest retrieved from reference TRBV7-8 and TRBJ1-1, is GAGVSQSPRYKVAKRGQDVALRCDPISGHVSLFWYQQALGQGPEFLTYFQNEAQLDKSGLPSDRFFAERPEGSVSTLKIQRTQQEDSAVYLCASSLTGTGPIMNTEAFFGQGTRLTVV.

V gene TRBV27 combines with J gene TRBJ2-6; TRBD1 matches 7 bases. Germline V gene data show CDR1 as MNHEY and CDR2 as SMNVEV (reference sequence). The J segment lost 2 bases and the V segment lost 6 bases, leaving 13 bases of the junction unmatched. This CDR3 contains 18 residues. The CDR3 DNA reads TGTGCCAGCAGCGACCCCAGGGGGTCTTACCCTGGGGCCAACGTCCTGACTTTC. Its protein product is CASSDPRGSYPGANVLTF.

In its sample, this clone was seen a few times. CDR3 sequence: CASRLGSYGYTF. CDR3 DNA: TGTGCCAGTAGGTTGGGCAGCTATGGCTACACCTTC. The J gene is TRBJ1-2, the V gene TRBV19; D remains ambiguous. V lost 6 bases, J lost 4 bases, and 9 bases lay in between. CDR3 length: 12 residues. Germline CDR1 LNHDA, CDR2 SQIVND (reference sequence).

This clone was seen more than once but under ten times. The rearrangement links TRBV2 to TRBJ1-3; 10 bases align to TRBD1. CDR1 and CDR2 from the germline V gene are SNHLY and FYNNEI. After removal of 10 bases from V and 4 bases from J, the junction contained 10 bases not matched to a gene. This CDR3 comprises 15 residues. This CDR3 is CATTAGTGAGNTIYF. The CDR3 nucleotides read TGTGCCACCACGGCGGGGACAGGGGCGGGAAACACCATATATTTT.

The chain carries TRBV6-2 or TRBV6-3 and TRBJ2-5, with 7 bases identical to TRBD1. Germline V CDR1 and CDR2: MNHEY, SVGEGT. The CDR3 covers 13 residues. J lost 5 bases, V lost 6 bases, and 6 bases had no gene match. In DNA, the CDR3 is TGTGCCAGCAGCCCGACAGGGCCCGAGACCCAGTACTTC. Its protein is CASSPTGPETQYF.

This clone showed up just a few times. CDR3 in amino acids: CASSYSYGTQYF. CDR3 nucleotides: TGTGCCAGCAGTTATTCCTATGGGACCCAGTACTTC. The rearrangement uses TRBV6-5 and TRBJ2-5; no clear D gene. V lost 3 bases, J lost 7 bases, and 9 bases lay in between. Germline CDR1 is MNHEY and CDR2 is SVGAGI. The CDR3 consists of 12 residues.

The rearrangement uses TRBV7-2 and TRBJ2-1; no clear D. The V end lost 5 bases, the J end lost 5 bases, and 16 bases lay between the germline ends. The CDR3 totals 15 residues. Per germline, CDR1 SGHTA and CDR2 FQGNSA. The CDR3 sequence is CASSPDSFIDNEQFF. DNA for the CDR3: TGTGCCAGCAGCCCAGACTCTTTTATAGACAATGAGCAGTTCTTC. The variable domain in full, with the rest retrieved from reference TRBV7-2 and TRBJ2-1, is GAGVSQSPSNKVTEKGKDVELRCDPISGHTALYWYRQSLGQGLEFLIYFQGNSAPDKSGLPSDRFSAERTGGSVSTLTIQRTQQEDSAVYLCASSPDSFIDNEQFFGPGTRLTVL.

This clone was seen a few times. This may come from a read error, since a much larger clone is one base off. The same CDR3 can be traced to other DNA sequences in this sample. The chain recombines TRBV18 with TRBJ1-1; D is perhaps TRBD1 (6 bases). From germline, CDR1 is KGHSH and CDR2 LQKENI. The CDR3 contains 14 residues. Trimming removed 3 bases at V and 1 base at J, with 9 bases between. The CDR3 coding sequence is TGTGCCAGCTCACCCGACAGGAAGAACACTGAAGCTTTCTTT. Translation gives CASSPDRKNTEAFF.

The rearrangement links TRBV2 to TRBJ2-5, with D maybe TRBD2 (7 bases). Trimming left V 3 bases short and J 8 bases short, with 19 bases between. There are 15 residues in the CDR3. Per the germline V gene, CDR1 is SNHLY and CDR2 is FYNNEI. CDR3 DNA: TGTGCCAGCAGTGAGGAAGGGGGGGCGATTAAAACCCAGTACTTC. It translates to CASSEEGGAIKTQYF.

The chain employs TRBV9 and TRBJ2-3; perhaps TRBD1 as D (6 bases). Trimming pared 0 bases from V and 2 bases from J, leaving 16 bases between. CDR1 is SGDLS and CDR2 is YYNGEE in the germline V gene. This CDR3 contains 17 residues. CDR3 DNA sequence: TGTGCCAGCAGCGTAGAGGCTCTAGGGGGTCCCACAGATACGCAGTATTTT. This codes for CASSVEALGGPTDTQYF.

The chain uses TRBV5-6 and TRBJ2-2, with unresolved D. CDR1 and CDR2 (germline): SGHDT, YYEEEE. The CDR3 contains 13 residues. The germline V and J ends were trimmed by 5 bases and 4 bases, with 9 bases remaining between them. The CDR3, as DNA: TGTGCCAGCAGTCCCCTCCTCACCGGGGAGCTGTTTTTT. Protein: CASSPLLTGELFF. The full variable domain, in which reference TRBV5-6 and TRBJ2-2 provide the parts outside the CDR3, is DAGVTQSPTHLIKTRGQQVTLRCSPKSGHDTVSWYQQALGQGPQFIFQYYEEEERQRGNFPDRFSGHQFPNYSSELNVNALLLGDSALYLCASSPLLTGELFFGEGSRLTVL.

This clone has only one observation. The chain joins TRBV7-2 to TRBJ2-7; no clear D gene. The germline gives CDR1 SGHTA, CDR2 FQGNSA. Trimming removed 5 bases from V and 5 bases from J, with 10 bases in between. The CDR3 is 12 amino acids. CDR3 loop: CASSPLAHEQYF. The CDR3 coding sequence is TGTGCCAGCAGCCCATTAGCCCACGAGCAGTACTTC. Full variable domain (rest looked up from reference TRBV7-2 and TRBJ2-7): GAGVSQSPSNKVTEKGKDVELRCDPISGHTALYWYRQSLGQGLEFLIYFQGNSAPDKSGLPSDRFSAERTGGSVSTLTIQRTQQEDSAVYLCASSPLAHEQYFGPGTRLTVT.